Below, 14 T cell receptor beta chains from the same sample are listed, as sequenced in a study of blood T cell repertoires in COVID-19 (dated by TCRdb to the early 2020s). Library method: the immunoSEQ multiplex PCR assay. Drawn from immuneACCESS, this table holds only the in-frame rearrangements with V and J called that TCRdb kept. Clones are partly lost; checked studies trace under half to an unresolved V gene and leave the rest unexplained. For this sample the table gives more than 150,000 clones, of which around 73% were detected only once. The ten top clones hold around 16% of the sample. Sequences were obtained from PBMCs or T cells enriched from blood (not recorded which). Receptors originate from a woman between 45 and 60 years old who had recovered from COVID-19.

The V and J genes are TRBV10-3 and TRBJ2-7; D is possibly TRBD1 (6 bases). V dropped 10 bases and J dropped 2 bases, with 15 bases sitting between them. Germline V gene sequence: CDR1 ENHRY, CDR2 SYGVKD. The CDR3 has 13 residues. The chain's CDR3 is CATKTGTTYEQYF. CDR3 nucleotide sequence: TGTGCCACAAAAACCGGGACAACCTACGAGCAGTACTTC.

The chain has TRBV18 and TRBJ1-3; D call uncertain. Looked up from germline, CDR1 is KGHSH and CDR2 is LQKENI. The CDR3 runs 14 residues. V was cut by 3 bases and J by 0 bases, with 6 bases left in between. In nucleotides, the CDR3 is TGTGCCAGCTCACCTGGCAGCTCTGGAAACACCATATATTTT. Encoded protein: CASSPGSSGNTIYF.

This clone was detected only once. The J gene is TRBJ2-1, the V gene TRBV11-2; D not resolved. From germline, CDR1 is SGHAT and CDR2 FQNNGV. Trimming removed 0 bases from V and 15 bases from J, with 15 bases in between. The CDR3 consists of 13 residues. CDR3 in DNA: TGTGCCAGCAGCTTAGATTTTGTGGCAAATTGGTTCTTC. Protein: CASSLDFVANWFF. Together with reference TRBV11-2 and TRBJ2-1, the CDR3 gives the full variable domain: EAGVAQSPRYKIIEKRQSVAFWCNPISGHATLYWYQQILGQGPKLLIQFQNNGVVDDSQLPKDRFSAERLKGVDSTLKIQPAKLEDSAVYLCASSLDFVANWFFGPGTRLTVL.

The rearrangement links TRBV7-2 to TRBJ1-2; D may be TRBD1 (5 bases). The ends were cut back, 5 bases at V and 7 bases at J, with 17 bases in the middle. Germline lookup yields CDR1 SGHTA and CDR2 FQGNSA. The CDR3 covers 14 residues. CDR3 nucleotides: TGTGCCAGCAGCCAGCCCACAGGACCTAGTGGCTACACCTTC. This sequence encodes CASSQPTGPSGYTF.

The chain combines TRBV28 with TRBJ2-1; D is perhaps TRBD1 (6 bases). CDR1 is MDHEN and CDR2 is SYDVKM in the germline V gene. The CDR3 is made up of 17 amino acids. Between the trimmed V and J ends, which lost 0 bases and 0 bases, there was a span of 12 bases. This CDR3 reads CASSLWSGDSSYNEQFF. The CDR3 coding sequence is TGTGCCAGCAGTTTATGGTCAGGGGATAGCTCCTACAATGAGCAGTTCTTC.

The chain carries TRBV30 and TRBJ1-4, with 7 bases that match TRBD1. Germline V gene sequence: CDR1 GTSNPN, CDR2 SVGIG (reference sequence). CDR3 size: 13 residues. V lost 6 bases to trimming and J lost 8 bases; unmatched junction nucleotides: 9. The CDR3 DNA is TGTGCCTGTACAGGGGCGCCTCGAGAAAAACTGTTTTTT. Translated, it gives CACTGAPREKLFF.

This chain uses TRBV6-1 with TRBJ1-5; 10 bases are a match to TRBD1. V was clipped by 3 bases and J by 2 bases; unmatched bases: 1. This CDR3 is built from 15 residues. Germline loops: CDR1 MNHNS, CDR2 SASEGT. The CDR3 coding sequence is TGTGCCAGCAGTGAGGACAGGGGGGGCAATCAGCCCCAGCATTTT. This codes for CASSEDRGGNQPQHF.

The rearrangement joins TRBV5-4 to TRBJ2-5, with D perhaps matching TRBD2 (7 bases). Trimming cost V 0 bases and J 5 bases, with 14 bases left between them. Germline CDR1 is SGHNT and CDR2 is YYREEE (reference sequence). The CDR3 covers 15 residues. CDR3 nucleotides: TGTGCCAGCAGCTTGGTGGGGGGGCGCAGGGAGACCCAGTACTTC. Its protein product is CASSLVGGRRETQYF. The full variable domain, in which reference TRBV5-4 and TRBJ2-5 provide the parts outside the CDR3, is ETGVTQSPTHLIKTRGQQVTLRCSSQSGHNTVSWYQQALGQGPQFIFQYYREEENGRGNFPPRFSGLQFPNYSSELNVNALELDDSALYLCASSLVGGRRETQYFGPGTRLLVL.

The chain uses TRBV3-1 (or the pseudogene TRBV3-2) and TRBJ2-7, with TRBD2 as a possible D gene (6 bases). CDR3 length: 16 residues. The V end was cut by 3 bases, the J end by 6 bases, with 21 bases between. Germline V gives CDR1 LGHDT, CDR2 YNNKEL (reference sequence). The CDR3, as DNA: TGTGCCAGCAGCCACCTTGTCCTCGGGGACTCGTCCGAGCAGTACTTC. This sequence encodes CASSHLVLGDSSEQYF.

The V call is TRBV28, the J call TRBJ1-3; 7 bases match TRBD1. Germline CDR1 MDHEN, CDR2 SYDVKM. CDR3 length equals 15 residues. After removal of 4 bases from V and 2 bases from J, the junction contained 5 bases not matched to a gene. CDR3 residues: CASSSPGTAGNTIYF. The CDR3 bases are TGTGCCAGCAGTTCACCCGGGACAGCTGGAAACACCATATATTTT.

J is TRBJ1-1 and V is TRBV18, with D maybe TRBD1 (6 bases). The CDR3 sequence is 14 residues long. V lost 2 bases, J lost 1 base, and 8 bases lay in between. Looked up from germline, CDR1 is KGHSH and CDR2 is LQKENI. CDR3 residues: CASSPGQTNTEAFF. CDR3 bases: TGTGCCAGCTCACCAGGACAGACGAACACTGAAGCTTTCTTT.

The chain combines TRBV3-1 (or the pseudogene TRBV3-2) with TRBJ2-4, with 7 bases matching TRBD2. Germline CDR1 LGHDT, CDR2 YNNKEL (reference sequence). The CDR3 spans 14 residues. V was clipped by 5 bases and J by 4 bases; unmatched bases: 5. The CDR3 protein is CASSTRGLKNIQYF. The CDR3, as DNA: TGTGCCAGCAGCACGCGGGGACTAAAAAACATTCAGTACTTC.

The chain joins TRBV19 to TRBJ2-1, with TRBD2 matching 9 bases. The CDR3 sequence is 15 residues long. Germline CDR1 LNHDA, CDR2 SQIVND (reference sequence). The junction had 5 bases not matched to a gene; V was cut back by 3 bases and J by 5 bases. The CDR3 coding sequence is TGTGCCAGTAGTATCAGGACTAGCGACGACAATGAGCAGTTCTTC. Protein: CASSIRTSDDNEQFF.

The V gene is TRBV2, the J gene TRBJ1-1, with 11 bases identical to TRBD1. CDR3 length: 15 residues. Germline V gene lookup returns CDR1 SNHLY and CDR2 FYNNEI. After removal of 4 bases from V and 6 bases from J, the junction contained 7 bases not matched to a gene. The CDR3 DNA reads TGTGCCAGCAGTGGGACAGGGGGCCCCATGGCTGAAGCTTTCTTT. Protein product: CASSGTGGPMAEAFF. Supplemented by reference TRBV2 and TRBJ1-1, the full variable domain reads EPEVTQTPSHQVTQMGQEVILRCVPISNHLYFYWYRQILGQKVEFLVSFYNNEISEKSEIFDDQFSVERPDGSNFTLKIRSTKLEDSAMYFCASSGTGGPMAEAFFGQGTRLTVV.